The 25 T cell receptor beta chains given below trace back to one sample, sequenced in a study of blood T cell repertoires in COVID-19. Method: immunoSEQ multiplex PCR; TCRdb's copy keeps in-frame clones and lacks some. The data hold 100,000 to 150,000 clones, with 80% to 90% observed a single time. The specimen was PBMCs or T cells enriched from blood (not recorded which). These receptors all come from a man aged 35-49 years with acute COVID-19.

This clone was seen more than once but under ten times. The genes are TRBV19 and TRBJ1-5; 10 positions match TRBD1. The ends lost 6 bases at V and 2 bases at J; junction bases unmatched: 13. The CDR3 runs to 18 residues. Germline lookup yields CDR1 LNHDA and CDR2 SQIVND (reference sequence). The CDR3 bases are TGTGCCAGTAGCCGCGGATCCGGGACAGGGGTAGGCAATCAGCCCCAGCATTTT. It codes for CASSRGSGTGVGNQPQHF.

The J gene is TRBJ1-1, the V gene TRBV10-1; D call uncertain. Looked up from germline, CDR1 is WNHNN and CDR2 is SYGVQD (reference sequence). This CDR3 has 12 amino acids. V lost 6 bases and J 5 bases, leaving 10 bases between the germline ends. The CDR3 coding sequence is TGCGCCAGCAGGGCCCTAGTTACTGAAGCTTTCTTT. Translated: CASRALVTEAFF.

The V call is TRBV30, the J call TRBJ1-5, with unresolved D. Germline values: CDR1 GTSNPN, CDR2 SVGIG (reference sequence). This CDR3 has 11 residues. Between the trimmed V and J ends, which lost 3 bases and 6 bases, there was a span of 6 bases. In DNA form, the CDR3 reads TGTGCCTGGAGCACGGGTCAGCCCCAGCATTTT. This sequence encodes CAWSTGQPQHF. Supplemented by reference TRBV30 and TRBJ1-5, the full variable domain reads SQTIHQWPATLVQPVGSPLSLECTVEGTSNPNLYWYRQAAGRGLQLLFYSVGIGQISSEVPQNLSASRPQDRQFILSSKKLLLSDSGFYLCAWSTGQPQHFGDGTRLSIL.

The J gene is TRBJ2-2, the V gene TRBV7-3; D is uncertain. This CDR3 has 13 residues. The germline CDR1 and CDR2 sequences are SGHTA and FQGTGA. Trimming pared 3 bases from V and 10 bases from J, leaving 12 bases between. The CDR3 spells CASSLSETEELFF. CDR3 sequence (DNA): TGTGCCAGCAGCTTGAGCGAGACGGAGGAGCTGTTTTTT.

J is TRBJ2-7 and V is TRBV27; D is ambiguous. V dropped 8 bases and J dropped 3 bases, with 11 bases sitting between them. Germline V gene sequence: CDR1 MNHEY, CDR2 SMNVEV (reference sequence). CDR3 length equals 12 residues. CDR3 in DNA: TGTGCCAGCGGAGCCGGGTACTACGAGCAGTACTTC. The encoded protein is CASGAGYYEQYF.

The V call is TRBV18, the J call TRBJ2-2; D possibly corresponds to TRBD2 (5 bases). Trimming removed 1 base at V and 2 bases at J, with 17 bases between. Looked up from germline, CDR1 is KGHSH and CDR2 is LQKENI. This CDR3 spans 18 amino acids. The chain's CDR3 is CASSPQGADSYNTGELFF. DNA for the CDR3: TGTGCCAGCTCACCACAAGGTGCGGACTCGTACAACACCGGGGAGCTGTTTTTT. The whole variable domain, filled in from reference TRBV18 and TRBJ2-2, reads NAGVMQNPRHLVRRRGQEARLRCSPMKGHSHVYWYRQLPEEGLKFMVYLQKENIIDESGMPKERFSAEFPKEGPSILRIQQVVRGDSAAYFCASSPQGADSYNTGELFFGEGSRLTVL.

This clone has just a few counts. The rearrangement links TRBV28 to TRBJ2-3; D is possibly TRBD2 (5 bases). V was pared by 5 bases and J by 0 bases, with 12 bases between. The CDR3 totals 15 residues. Germline V gene data show CDR1 as MDHEN and CDR2 as SYDVKM. For the CDR3, the DNA is TGTGCCAGCAGTCCCGGGGTTCTTAGCACAGATACGCAGTATTTT. Its protein product is CASSPGVLSTDTQYF.

The chain is built from TRBV9 and TRBJ2-7, with 9 bases fitting TRBD2. The length of the CDR3 is 14 residues. Trimming at V came to 5 bases and at J to 5 bases, leaving 8 bases not matched to a gene. Germline V lookup: CDR1 SGDLS, CDR2 YYNGEE. This chain's CDR3 is CASRPGLASDEQYF. The CDR3 DNA follows: TGTGCCAGCAGACCGGGACTAGCCTCAGACGAGCAGTACTTC.

The CDR3 spells CASRDRGLSSYEQYF. Written as DNA, the CDR3 is TGTGCCAGCAGAGACAGGGGACTATCCTCCTACGAGCAGTACTTC. This sequence joins TRBV2 and TRBJ2-7; tentatively, D is TRBD1 (8 bases). This CDR3 is 15 amino acids long. The germline CDR1 and CDR2 sequences are SNHLY and FYNNEI. The V end lost 6 bases, the J end lost 0 bases, and 15 bases lay between the germline ends.

V and J are TRBV11-2 and TRBJ1-1; no definite D call. CDR3 length equals 11 residues. CDR1 is SGHAT and CDR2 is FQNNGV in the germline V gene. V was shortened by 3 bases and J by 4 bases, with 3 bases between the two germline ends. DNA for the CDR3: TGTGCCAGCAGCTTGAGCACTGAAGCTTTCTTT. Encoded protein: CASSLSTEAFF.

This clone was detected only a few times. The rearrangement links TRBV11-1 to TRBJ2-7; 8 bases agree with TRBD1. V shed 4 bases and J 7 bases; nucleotides not matched to a gene: 6. This CDR3 has 13 residues. Germline CDR1 reads SGHAT; CDR2 reads FQDESV (reference sequence). The CDR3 coding sequence is TGTGCCAGCAGCTCCCAGGGGGCGGGGGAGCAGTACTTC. It is translated as CASSSQGAGEQYF.

The CDR3 nucleotides read TGTGCCTGGGACTTAATACCGAACGCTTTCTTT. Translation gives CAWDLIPNAFF. The chain joins TRBV30 to TRBJ1-1; D remains unclear. This CDR3 region has 11 residues. V was cut by 5 bases and J by 11 bases, with 15 bases left in between. The germline V gene has CDR1 GTSNPN and CDR2 SVGIG (reference sequence).

This chain joins TRBV1 and TRBJ2-1; the listed D gene, TRBD2, was not tested against the DNA. TRBV1 is recorded as a pseudogene. This CDR3 is built from 18 residues. CDR3 sequence: CTSSRGLAGGMSYNEQFF. The CDR3 region has the DNA TGCACCAGCAGTCGGGGACTAGCGGGGGGGATGTCCTACAATGAGCAGTTCTTC.

The table lists this clone with a count of one. The J gene is TRBJ2-4, the V gene TRBV28; 8 nucleotides align to TRBD2. Unmatched junction bases numbered 7, after V lost 3 bases and J lost 6 bases. This CDR3 is 15 amino acids long. Germline V CDR1 and CDR2: MDHEN, SYDVKM. In nucleotides, the CDR3 is TGTGCCAGCAGTTTCGAGACTAGCGCCCGAAACATTCAGTACTTC. Its translation is CASSFETSARNIQYF.

The chain has TRBV5-4 and TRBJ2-5; perhaps TRBD1 as D (8 bases). The V end lost 9 bases, the J end lost 5 bases, and 23 bases lay between the germline ends. The CDR3 length is 15 residues. The V gene's germline CDR1 is SGHNT and CDR2 YYREEE (reference sequence). The CDR3 protein is CATAGAGGSTETQYF. For the CDR3, the DNA is TGTGCCACCGCGGGGGCAGGGGGCAGTACGGAGACCCAGTACTTC.

The V gene is TRBV10-3, the J gene TRBJ2-7; a possible D gene is TRBD2 (6 bases). CDR3 length: 10 residues. The V gene's germline CDR1 is ENHRY and CDR2 SYGVKD. V was pared by 4 bases and J by 12 bases, with 10 bases between. The CDR3 bases are TGTGCCATCAGTGCGGGAGAGTGGTACTTC. This gives the protein CAISAGEWYF.

V usage is TRBV29-1 and J usage is TRBJ2-2; perhaps TRBD1 as D (7 bases). The CDR3 totals 16 residues. V was cut by 4 bases and J by 5 bases, with 20 bases left in between. The germline CDR1 and CDR2 sequences are SQVTM and ANQGSEA. CDR3 loop: CSVGGDRQGWTGELFF. CDR3 nucleotides: TGCAGCGTTGGGGGGGATAGACAGGGTTGGACCGGGGAGCTGTTTTTT.

V and J are TRBV5-1 and TRBJ2-7, with TRBD2 matching over 13 bases. The CDR3 runs 16 residues. Germline CDR1 reads SGHRS; CDR2 reads YFSETQ. The trim removed 3 bases at V and 1 base at J, leaving 4 bases unmatched. The CDR3 sequence: CASSSTSGRGSYEQYF. As DNA, the CDR3 is TGCGCCAGCAGCTCTACTAGCGGGAGGGGATCCTACGAGCAGTACTTC. Combining the CDR3 with reference TRBV5-1 and TRBJ2-7 gives the whole variable domain KAGVTQTPRYLIKTRGQQVTLSCSPISGHRSVSWYQQTPGQGLQFLFEYFSETQRNKGNFPGRFSGRQFSNSRSEMNVSTLELGDSALYLCASSSTSGRGSYEQYFGPGTRLTVT.

The chain has TRBV6-6 and TRBJ1-6; D is ambiguous. Germline values: CDR1 MNHNY, CDR2 SVGAGI (reference sequence). The V and J ends lost 4 bases and 7 bases respectively, with 8 bases between them. This CDR3 is 13 amino acids long. The CDR3 here is CASSSVRNSPLHF. CDR3 nucleotides: TGTGCCAGCAGTTCAGTAAGAAATTCACCCCTCCACTTT.

This chain links TRBV3-1 (or the pseudogene TRBV3-2) with TRBJ1-1, with 7 positions matching TRBD1. With 5 bases clipped from V and 1 base from J, the junction kept 10 bases outside the gene matches. The CDR3 is 16 amino acids. CDR1 and CDR2 from the germline V gene are LGHDT and YNNKEL (reference sequence). The CDR3 loop is CASSLTGSTGNTEAFF. DNA for the CDR3: TGTGCCAGCAGCTTGACAGGGTCGACTGGGAACACTGAAGCTTTCTTT.

The gene calls are TRBV5-4 and TRBJ2-1, with TRBD2 identical over 8 bases. This CDR3 is built from 15 residues. Germline-derived CDR1 and CDR2 are SGHNT and YYREEE (reference sequence). V shed 2 bases, J shed 1 base, and the junction held 2 bases outside the gene matches. Here the CDR3 reads CASSFASGSYNEQFF. The CDR3 region has the DNA TGTGCCAGCAGCTTCGCTAGCGGGTCCTACAATGAGCAGTTCTTC. Full variable domain (missing parts from reference TRBV5-4 and TRBJ2-1): ETGVTQSPTHLIKTRGQQVTLRCSSQSGHNTVSWYQQALGQGPQFIFQYYREEENGRGNFPPRFSGLQFPNYSSELNVNALELDDSALYLCASSFASGSYNEQFFGPGTRLTVL.

The chain uses TRBV7-8 and TRBJ2-1, with TRBD2 as a possible D gene (5 bases). Germline-derived CDR1 and CDR2 are SGHVS and FQNEAQ. The germline V and J ends were trimmed by 3 bases and 2 bases, with 14 bases remaining between them. CDR3 size: 16 residues. This CDR3 is CASSFISASTYNEQFF. In nucleotides, the CDR3 is TGTGCCAGCAGCTTTATATCGGCTAGCACCTACAATGAGCAGTTCTTC.

This chain joins TRBV19 and TRBJ2-1, with D tentatively TRBD2 (5 bases). Looked up from germline, CDR1 is LNHDA and CDR2 is SQIVND (reference sequence). CDR3 length: 12 residues. Trimming removed 4 bases at V and 15 bases at J, with 16 bases between. The CDR3: CASSNRERVLFF. CDR3 nucleotide sequence: TGTGCCAGTAGTAACCGGGAAAGGGTCTTGTTCTTC.

The rearrangement links TRBV6-5 to TRBJ2-3; TRBD1 agrees at 8 bases. Germline CDR1 MNHEY, CDR2 SVGAGI. This CDR3 comprises 13 residues. V shed 7 bases and J 3 bases; nucleotides not matched to a gene: 3. CDR3 sequence: CASTGQGTDTQYF. CDR3 in DNA: TGTGCCAGCACCGGACAGGGAACAGATACGCAGTATTTT.

This sequence joins TRBV11-2 and TRBJ1-5, with D possibly TRBD1 on 6 matching bases. Per the germline V gene, CDR1 is SGHAT and CDR2 is FQNNGV. V shed 5 bases and J shed 8 bases, with 10 bases lying between them. This CDR3 is built from 12 residues. CDR3 sequence (DNA): TGTGCCAGCAGCCGCAACAGGGAGCCCCAGCATTTT. Its protein product is CASSRNREPQHF.